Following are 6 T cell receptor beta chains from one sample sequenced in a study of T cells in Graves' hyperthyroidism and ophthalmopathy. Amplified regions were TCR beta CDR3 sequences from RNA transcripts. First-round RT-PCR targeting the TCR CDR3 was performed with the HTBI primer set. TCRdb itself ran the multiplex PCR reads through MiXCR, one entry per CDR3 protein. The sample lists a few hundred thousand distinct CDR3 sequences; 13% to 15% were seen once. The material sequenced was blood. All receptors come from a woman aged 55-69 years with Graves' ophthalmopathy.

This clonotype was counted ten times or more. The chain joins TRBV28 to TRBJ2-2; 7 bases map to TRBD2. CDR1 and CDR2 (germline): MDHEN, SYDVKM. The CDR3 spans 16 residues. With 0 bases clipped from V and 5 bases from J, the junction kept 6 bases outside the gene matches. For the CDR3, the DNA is TGTGCCAGCAGTTTATGGCGGGAGCAAGGGACCGGGGAGCTGTTTTTT. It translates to CASSLWREQGTGELFF.

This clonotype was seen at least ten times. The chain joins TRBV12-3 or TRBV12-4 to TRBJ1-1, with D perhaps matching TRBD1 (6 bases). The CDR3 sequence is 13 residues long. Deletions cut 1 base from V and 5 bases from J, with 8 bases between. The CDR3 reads CASSLGQGTEAFF. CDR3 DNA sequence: TGTGCCAGCAGTTTAGGGCAGGGGACTGAAGCTTTCTTT.

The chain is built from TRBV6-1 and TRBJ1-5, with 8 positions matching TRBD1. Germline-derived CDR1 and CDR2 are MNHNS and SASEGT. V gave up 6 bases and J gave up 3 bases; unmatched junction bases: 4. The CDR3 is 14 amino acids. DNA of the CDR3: TGTGCCAGCAGCCAGGGACAGGCCAATCAGCCCCAGCATTTT. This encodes CASSQGQANQPQHF.

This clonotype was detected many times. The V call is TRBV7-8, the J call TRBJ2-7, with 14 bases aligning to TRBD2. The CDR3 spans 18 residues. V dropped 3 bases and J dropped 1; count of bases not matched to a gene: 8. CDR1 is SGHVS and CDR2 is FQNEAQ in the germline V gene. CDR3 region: CASSLTSGRAVASYEQYF. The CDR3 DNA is TGTGCCAGCAGCTTGACTAGCGGGAGGGCCGTGGCATCCTACGAGCAGTACTTC.

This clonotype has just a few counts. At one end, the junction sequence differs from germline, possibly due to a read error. CDR3 sequence: CASNVGGQGLDEQYF. CDR3 coding DNA: TGTGCCAGCAACGTAGGGGGACAGGGATTGGACGAGCAGTACTTC. The chain recombines TRBV9 with TRBJ2-7; 9 bases fit TRBD1. The CDR3 has 15 residues. The germline V gene has CDR1 SGDLS and CDR2 YYNGEE.

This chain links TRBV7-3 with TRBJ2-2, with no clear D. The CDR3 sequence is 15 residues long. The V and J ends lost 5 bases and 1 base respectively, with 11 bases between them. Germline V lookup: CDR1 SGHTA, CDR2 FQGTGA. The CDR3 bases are TGTGCCAGCAGCCCGATACTACAGAACACCGGGGAGCTGTTTTTT. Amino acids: CASSPILQNTGELFF.